This T cell receptor (beta chain) was recovered during a study of CD8+ T cells in alopecia areata. As for the study in general: A 6-month off-drug phase came after tofacitinib, which had lasted 6 to 18 months.

Trimming cost V 6 bases and J 6 bases, with 11 bases left between them. CDR3 length: 12 residues. The germline CDR1 and CDR2 sequences are SNHLY and FYNNEI. Noted treatment: oral pan-JAK inhibitor, 5-10 mg twice daily. Those with alopecia areata gave lesional scalp punch biopsies and peripheral blood. Extraction of RNA preceded its reverse transcription into cDNA, which served as the sequencing template. Assay used: immunoSEQ multiplex PCR; TCRdb lists only in-frame clones, some missing. Seen here are a few hundred thousand clones, more than 45% observed once, and the top ten hold more than 1.5%. Study findings and constraints: Tofacitinib did not eliminate many expanded lesional clones from scalp or blood.

A note on this clone: Its antigen is unidentified.

The starting material was CD4+ T cells sorted from blood, obtained at week 4, from a patient treated with tofacitinib. The source is a human donor with alopecia areata. The rearrangement joins TRBV2 to TRBJ1-2, with D unresolved. CDR3 amino acids: CASSLQVNGYTF. The CDR3 DNA follows: TGTGCCAGCAGCCTGCAGGTTAATGGCTACACCTTC.